This record looks at one T cell receptor beta chain sequence and its context. The antigen remains undetermined. The data are from a study of T cell responses to AZD1222 COVID-19 vaccine. Regarding the study as a whole: Along spike, vaccine-associated CD4 TCRs were found throughout, with dominance at 160-218 and 743-854. All repertoire sampling was performed exclusively after the peak T cell response.

Germline V CDR1 and CDR2: SGHAT, FQDESV (reference sequence). V was trimmed by 1 base and J by 4 bases, leaving 8 bases between them. The CDR3 is made up of 14 amino acids. Sequenced by immunoSEQ multiplex PCR; TCRdb stores in-frame clones only, minus some. The sample comprises about 84,000 clones, approximately 85% of which are singletons, and roughly an eighth rests with the top ten. The origin of this receptor is an adult who received the AZD1222 COVID-19 vaccine. The sample was peripheral blood, taken 28 days after the second AZD1222 dose. The V call is TRBV11-1, the J call TRBJ1-5; D uncertain. The CDR3 coding sequence is TGTGCCAGCAGCTTAGGGCCCTTTAATCAGCCCCAGCATTTT. This gives the protein CASSLGPFNQPQHF. Drawing the rest from reference TRBV11-1 and TRBJ1-5, the complete variable domain is EAEVAQSPRYKITEKSQAVAFWCDPISGHATLYWYRQILGQGPELLVQFQDESVVDDSQLPKDRFSAERLKGVDSTLKIQPAELGDSAMYLCASSLGPFNQPQHFGDGTRLSIL.